The source of this T cell receptor (beta chain) is a study of T-cell reconstitution after alpha-beta-depleted transplantation in children. Preparation of the TCRbeta library involved a method that used unique molecular identifiers. Via MiXCR, TCRdb re-called the PCR reads, giving one row per CDR3 protein. The table records about 72,000 distinct CDR3 sequences, 6% to 8.5% of them present only once. The germline CDR1 and CDR2 sequences are LGHDT and YNNKEL (reference sequence). V lost 0 bases and J lost 2; bases outside the gene matches: 6. The CDR3 has 17 residues. This clonotype appeared many times. V usage is TRBV3-1 and J usage is TRBJ2-5; TRBD1 matches at 10 bases. This clonotype was obtained from a human donor who donated a stem cell graft to a child with acute lymphoblastic leukemia. The specimen comprised PBMCs from the stem cell graft donor, sampled from the stem cell graft. CDR3 residues: CASSQDGQGGFQETQYF. CDR3 coding DNA: TGTGCCAGCAGCCAAGACGGACAGGGGGGTTTTCAAGAGACCCAGTACTTC.